This T cell receptor (beta chain) was captured in a study of graft-versus-host responses after intestinal transplantation. Trimming took off 1 base at V and 4 bases at J, with 7 bases between the two ends. The CDR3 extends over 14 amino acids. Germline V gene sequence: CDR1 SEHNR, CDR2 FQNEAQ (reference sequence). Sequencing used immunoSEQ multiplex PCR; TCRdb keeps in-frame clones, though not all of them. The sample yields 130,000 or so clones, 90% to 95% seen once. This clone occurred a few times. Its antigen is unknown. Sequencing used unstimulated CD4+ T cells sorted from spleen or lymph node cells, obtained before intestinal transplant. This clonotype was obtained from a human donor who received an intestinal transplant. The chain links TRBV7-9 to TRBJ2-2; D remains ambiguous. The CDR3 sequence is CASSLEGITGELFF. As DNA, the CDR3 is TGTGCCAGCAGCTTAGAGGGAATCACCGGGGAGCTGTTTTTT.